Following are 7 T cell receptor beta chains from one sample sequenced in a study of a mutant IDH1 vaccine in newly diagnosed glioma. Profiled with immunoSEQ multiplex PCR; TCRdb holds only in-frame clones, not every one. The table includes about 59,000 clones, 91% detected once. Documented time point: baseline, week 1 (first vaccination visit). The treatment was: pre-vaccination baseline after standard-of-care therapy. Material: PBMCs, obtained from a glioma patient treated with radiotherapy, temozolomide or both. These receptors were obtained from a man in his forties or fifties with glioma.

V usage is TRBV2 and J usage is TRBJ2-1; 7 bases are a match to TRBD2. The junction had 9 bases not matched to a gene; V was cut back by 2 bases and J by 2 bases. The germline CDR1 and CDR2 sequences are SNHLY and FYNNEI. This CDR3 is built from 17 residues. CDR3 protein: CASSESHTSAAYNEQFF. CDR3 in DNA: TGTGCCAGCAGTGAAAGCCATACTAGCGCGGCCTACAATGAGCAGTTCTTC.

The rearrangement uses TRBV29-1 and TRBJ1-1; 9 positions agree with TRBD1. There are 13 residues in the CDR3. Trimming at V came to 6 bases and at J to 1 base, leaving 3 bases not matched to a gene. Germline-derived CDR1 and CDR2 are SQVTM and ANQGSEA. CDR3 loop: CSVRTGANTEAFF. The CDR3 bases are TGCAGCGTCCGGACAGGGGCGAACACTGAAGCTTTCTTT.

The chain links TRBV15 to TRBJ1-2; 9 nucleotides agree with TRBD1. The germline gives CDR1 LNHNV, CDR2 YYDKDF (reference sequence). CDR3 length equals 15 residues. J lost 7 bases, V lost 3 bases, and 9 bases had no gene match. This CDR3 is CATSRDIQGALGYTF. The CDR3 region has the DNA TGTGCCACCAGCAGGGATATACAGGGGGCGCTTGGCTACACCTTC.

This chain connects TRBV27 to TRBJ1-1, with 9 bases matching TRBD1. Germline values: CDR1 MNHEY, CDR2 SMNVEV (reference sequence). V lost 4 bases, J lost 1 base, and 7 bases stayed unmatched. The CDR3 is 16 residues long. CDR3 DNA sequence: TGTGCCAGCAGTTCACCCGGGACAGGGAAGAACACTGAAGCTTTCTTT. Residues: CASSSPGTGKNTEAFF.

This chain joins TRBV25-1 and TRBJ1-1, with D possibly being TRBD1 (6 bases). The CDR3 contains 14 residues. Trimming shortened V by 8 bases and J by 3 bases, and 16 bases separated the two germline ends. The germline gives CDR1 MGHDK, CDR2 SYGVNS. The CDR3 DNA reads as TGTGCCAGCGCCCGGTCGGGGGGCGACACTGAAGCTTTCTTT. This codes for CASARSGGDTEAFF.

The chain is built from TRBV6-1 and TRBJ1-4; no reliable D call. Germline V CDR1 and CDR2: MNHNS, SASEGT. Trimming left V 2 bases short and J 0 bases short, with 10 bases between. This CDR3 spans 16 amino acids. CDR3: CASSEWKDATNEKLFF. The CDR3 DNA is TGTGCCAGCAGTGAATGGAAAGACGCAACTAATGAAAAACTGTTTTTT.

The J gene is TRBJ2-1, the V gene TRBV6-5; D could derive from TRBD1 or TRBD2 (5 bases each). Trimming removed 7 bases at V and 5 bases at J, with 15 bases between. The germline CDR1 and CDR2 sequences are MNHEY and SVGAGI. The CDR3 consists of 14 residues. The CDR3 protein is CASNPPGRNNEQFF. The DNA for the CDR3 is TGTGCCAGCAATCCCCCGGGGCGGAACAATGAGCAGTTCTTC.